The next 12 T cell receptor beta chains were all read from a single sample in a study of blood T cell repertoires in COVID-19. The table came from immunoSEQ multiplex PCR; TCRdb's copy has only in-frame clones and leaves some out. The table has around 190,000 clones, around 80% seen once; the top ten hold about 13%. The sequenced sample consisted of peripheral blood. These TCRs come from a human donor in a cohort sampled during active COVID-19.

The J gene is TRBJ2-1, the V gene TRBV5-4; TRBD1 matches 8 bases. The CDR3 runs to 15 residues. CDR1 SGHNT and CDR2 YYREEE come from the germline V gene (reference sequence). V was pared by 2 bases and J by 6 bases, with 7 bases of the junction left unmatched. CDR3 amino acids: CASSLPGQAVNEQFF. The CDR3 coding sequence is TGTGCCAGCAGCTTACCGGGACAGGCTGTCAATGAGCAGTTCTTC.

The rearrangement uses TRBV3-1 (or the pseudogene TRBV3-2) and TRBJ1-5; 7 bases line up with TRBD1. The CDR3 contains 18 residues. V lost 0 bases, J lost 2 bases, and 10 bases stayed unmatched. Per the germline V gene, CDR1 is LGHDT and CDR2 is YNNKEL (reference sequence). The chain's CDR3 is CASSQDRQGRVGNQPQHF. The CDR3 DNA is TGTGCCAGCAGCCAAGACCGACAGGGAAGGGTGGGCAATCAGCCCCAGCATTTT.

The CDR3 nucleotides read TGTGCCAGCAGTGAAAAGTCACAGCTCTCCTATAATTCACCCCTCCACTTT. Encoded protein: CASSEKSQLSYNSPLHF. The chain employs TRBV2 and TRBJ1-6; D gene unclear. V lost 2 bases to trimming and J lost 0 bases, with 11 bases between them. In germline, CDR1 is SNHLY, CDR2 FYNNEI. The CDR3 extends over 17 amino acids.

This chain uses TRBV6-5 with TRBJ2-7; 8 positions match TRBD1. This CDR3 has 14 amino acids. The V and J ends lost 7 bases and 3 bases, in that order; junction bases with no gene match: 8. Looked up from germline, CDR1 is MNHEY and CDR2 is SVGAGI. CDR3 sequence: CASKDRGSLYEQYF. As DNA, the CDR3 is TGTGCCAGCAAAGACAGGGGTTCTCTCTACGAGCAGTACTTC.

The chain carries TRBV6-5 and TRBJ2-1; 10 bases align to TRBD1. Looked up from germline, CDR1 is MNHEY and CDR2 is SVGAGI. This CDR3 contains 15 residues. The V gene end was trimmed by 0 bases and the J gene end by 6 bases; junction bases not matched to a gene: 2. The CDR3 reads CASSYSGTGANEQFF. CDR3 DNA: TGTGCCAGCAGTTACTCCGGGACAGGGGCCAATGAGCAGTTCTTC.

The sample holds a few counts of this clone. This chain links TRBV6-5 with TRBJ1-2, with TRBD1 as a possible D gene (6 bases). V gave up 6 bases and J gave up 6 bases, with 14 bases separating them. This CDR3 region has 13 residues. Germline V CDR1 and CDR2: MNHEY, SVGAGI. CDR3 bases: TGTGCCAGCAGGAAACTAACAGGGAATGGCTACACCTTC. Protein: CASRKLTGNGYTF.

The CDR3 protein is CASSSGTGRNQETQYF. The DNA for the CDR3 is TGTGCCAGCAGCTCGGGGACAGGGCGAAACCAAGAGACCCAGTACTTC. The rearrangement uses TRBV5-8 and TRBJ2-5, with TRBD1 identical over 9 bases. The CDR3 consists of 16 residues. Germline CDR1 SGHTS, CDR2 YDEGEE. V trimming: 3 bases; J trimming: 0 bases; junction bases outside the gene matches: 6.

The chain is built from TRBV7-8 and TRBJ2-5; 8 nucleotides align to TRBD1. The J segment lost 2 bases and the V segment lost 9 bases, leaving 5 bases of the junction unmatched. Germline V gene sequence: CDR1 SGHVS, CDR2 FQNEAQ. The CDR3 sequence is 13 residues long. The chain's CDR3 is CASGQGPQETQYF. Here the CDR3 DNA reads TGTGCCAGTGGACAGGGCCCTCAAGAGACCCAGTACTTC.

This chain connects TRBV19 to TRBJ2-1; 16 nucleotides line up with TRBD2. The CDR3 is made up of 18 amino acids. The ends lost 4 bases at V and 9 bases at J; junction bases unmatched: 12. Germline V gene lookup returns CDR1 LNHDA and CDR2 SQIVND (reference sequence). The chain's CDR3 is CASSKNRGTSGRAGEQFF. CDR3 sequence (DNA): TGTGCCAGTAGTAAAAATAGAGGGACTAGCGGGAGGGCCGGTGAGCAGTTCTTC.

The J gene is TRBJ2-1, the V gene TRBV28; 8 bases line up with TRBD1. Germline assignment: CDR1 MDHEN and CDR2 SYDVKM. The CDR3 sequence is 17 residues long. The trim removed 7 bases at V and 5 bases at J, leaving 16 bases unmatched. CDR3 nucleotides: TGTGCCAGCAAACGGGCGGGACAGGAGTTAAGGAACAATGAGCAGTTCTTC. Translated: CASKRAGQELRNNEQFF.

The chain employs TRBV2 and TRBJ1-5; D uncertain. V dropped 7 bases and J dropped 3 bases, with 13 bases sitting between them. The CDR3 length is 14 residues. Germline CDR1 SNHLY, CDR2 FYNNEI. The CDR3 here is CASNIGYPNQPQHF. The DNA of the CDR3 is TGTGCCAGCAACATCGGGTATCCCAATCAGCCCCAGCATTTT.

CDR3 sequence reads: CASSLGGQVEQYF. The CDR3 DNA reads TGTGCCAGCAGCTTGGGGGGACAAGTCGAGCAGTACTTC. V and J are TRBV5-4 and TRBJ2-7; TRBD1 might be the D (6 bases). CDR1 and CDR2 (germline): SGHNT, YYREEE (reference sequence). Deletions cut 0 bases from V and 6 bases from J, with 10 bases between. The CDR3 runs 13 residues.